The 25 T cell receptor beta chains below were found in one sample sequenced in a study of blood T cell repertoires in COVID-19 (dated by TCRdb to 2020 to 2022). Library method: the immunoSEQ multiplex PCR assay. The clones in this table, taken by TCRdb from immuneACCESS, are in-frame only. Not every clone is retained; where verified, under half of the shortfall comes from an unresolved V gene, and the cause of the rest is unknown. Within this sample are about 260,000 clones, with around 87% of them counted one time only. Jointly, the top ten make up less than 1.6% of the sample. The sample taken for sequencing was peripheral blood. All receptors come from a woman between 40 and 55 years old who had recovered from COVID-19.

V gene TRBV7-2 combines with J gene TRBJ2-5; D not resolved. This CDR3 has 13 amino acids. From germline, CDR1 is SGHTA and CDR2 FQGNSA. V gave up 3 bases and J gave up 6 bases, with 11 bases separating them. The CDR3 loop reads CASSFWRSQTQYF. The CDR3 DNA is TGTGCCAGCAGCTTTTGGCGGAGTCAGACCCAGTACTTC.

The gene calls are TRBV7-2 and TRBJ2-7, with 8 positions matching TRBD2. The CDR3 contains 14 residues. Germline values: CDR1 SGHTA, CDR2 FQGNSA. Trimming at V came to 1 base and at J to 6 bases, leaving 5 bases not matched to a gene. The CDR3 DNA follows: TGTGCCAGCAGCTTAGGCGGGGGGCCGCTCGAGCAGTACTTC. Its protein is CASSLGGGPLEQYF.

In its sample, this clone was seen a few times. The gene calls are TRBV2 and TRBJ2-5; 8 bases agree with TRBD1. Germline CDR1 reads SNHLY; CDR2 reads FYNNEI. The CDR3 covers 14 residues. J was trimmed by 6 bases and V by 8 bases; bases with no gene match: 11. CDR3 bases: TGTGCCAGCGGGGGGCAGGGGGCTGCGAAGACCCAGTACTTC. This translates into CASGGQGAAKTQYF.

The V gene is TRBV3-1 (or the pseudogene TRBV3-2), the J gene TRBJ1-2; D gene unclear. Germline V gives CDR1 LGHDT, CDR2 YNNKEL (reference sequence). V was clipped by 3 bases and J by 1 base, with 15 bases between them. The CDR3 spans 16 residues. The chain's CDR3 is CASSHSGQASNYGYTF. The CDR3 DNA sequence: TGTGCCAGCAGCCATTCTGGGCAGGCCAGTAACTATGGCTACACCTTC.

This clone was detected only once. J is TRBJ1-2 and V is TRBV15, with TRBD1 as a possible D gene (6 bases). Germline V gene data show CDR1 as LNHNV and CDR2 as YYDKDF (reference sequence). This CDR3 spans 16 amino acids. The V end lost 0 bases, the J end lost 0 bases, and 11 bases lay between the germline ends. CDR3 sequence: CATSRDRGGTNYGYTF. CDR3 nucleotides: TGTGCCACCAGCAGAGATAGAGGGGGAACTAACTATGGCTACACCTTC. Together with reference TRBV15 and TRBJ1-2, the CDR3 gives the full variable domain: DAMVIQNPRYQVTQFGKPVTLSCSQTLNHNVMYWYQQKSSQAPKLLFHYYDKDFNNEADTPDNFQSRRPNTSFCFLDIRSPGLGDTAMYLCATSRDRGGTNYGYTFGSGTRLTVV.

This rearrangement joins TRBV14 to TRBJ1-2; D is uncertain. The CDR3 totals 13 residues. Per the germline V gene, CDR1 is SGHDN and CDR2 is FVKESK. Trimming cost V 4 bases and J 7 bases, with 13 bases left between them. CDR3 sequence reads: CASSRPPTVGYTF. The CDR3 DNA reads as TGTGCCAGCAGCCGTCCCCCCACGGTTGGCTACACCTTC. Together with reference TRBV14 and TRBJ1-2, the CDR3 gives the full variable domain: EAGVTQFPSHSVIEKGQTVTLRCDPISGHDNLYWYRRVMGKEIKFLLHFVKESKQDESGMPNNRFLAERTGGTYSTLKVQPAELEDSGVYFCASSRPPTVGYTFGSGTRLTVV.

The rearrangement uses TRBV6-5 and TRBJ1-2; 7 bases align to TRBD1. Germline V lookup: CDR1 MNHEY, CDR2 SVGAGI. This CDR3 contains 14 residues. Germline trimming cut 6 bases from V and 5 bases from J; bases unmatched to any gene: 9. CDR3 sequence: CASRPGTEIYGYTF. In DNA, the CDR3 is TGTGCCAGCAGACCCGGGACAGAGATATATGGCTACACCTTC.

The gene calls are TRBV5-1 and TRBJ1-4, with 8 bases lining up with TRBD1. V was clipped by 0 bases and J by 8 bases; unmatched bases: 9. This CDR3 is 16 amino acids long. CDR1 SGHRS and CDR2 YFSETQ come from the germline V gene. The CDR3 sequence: CASSLVAGGAWEKLFF. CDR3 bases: TGCGCCAGCAGCTTGGTGGCAGGGGGCGCTTGGGAAAAACTGTTTTTT.

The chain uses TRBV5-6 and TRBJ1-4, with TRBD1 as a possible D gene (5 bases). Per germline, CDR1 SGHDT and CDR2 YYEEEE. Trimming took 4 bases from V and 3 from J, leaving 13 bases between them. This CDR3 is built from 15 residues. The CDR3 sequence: CASSPGGAANEKLFF. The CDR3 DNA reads TGTGCCAGCAGCCCAGGCGGGGCGGCTAATGAAAAACTGTTTTTT.

As DNA, the CDR3 is TGTGCCAGCAGCTCGGGACTTACCTACGAGCAGTACTTC. Translation: CASSSGLTYEQYF. The chain carries TRBV3-1 (or the pseudogene TRBV3-2) and TRBJ2-7; a weak D match, TRBD2 (6 bases). The germline gives CDR1 LGHDT, CDR2 YNNKEL (reference sequence). This CDR3 comprises 13 residues. V lost 5 bases and J 2 bases, leaving 10 bases between the germline ends.

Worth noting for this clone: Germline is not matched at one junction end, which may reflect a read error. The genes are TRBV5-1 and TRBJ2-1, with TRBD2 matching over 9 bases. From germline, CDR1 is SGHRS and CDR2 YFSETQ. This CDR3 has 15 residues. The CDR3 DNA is TGCGCCCGCAGCTGGCGGGCGGGGGGGTACAATGAGCAGTTCTTC. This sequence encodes CARSWRAGGYNEQFF.

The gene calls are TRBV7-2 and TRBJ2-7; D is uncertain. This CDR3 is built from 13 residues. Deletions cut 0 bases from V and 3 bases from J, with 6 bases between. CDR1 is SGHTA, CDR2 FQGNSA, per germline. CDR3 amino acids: CASSLAAFYEQYF. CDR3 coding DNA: TGTGCCAGCAGCTTAGCGGCCTTCTACGAGCAGTACTTC.

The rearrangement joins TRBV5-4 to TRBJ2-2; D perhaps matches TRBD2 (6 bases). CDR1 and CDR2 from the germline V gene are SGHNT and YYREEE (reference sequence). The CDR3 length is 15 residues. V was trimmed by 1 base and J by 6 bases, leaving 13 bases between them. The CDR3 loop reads CASSLWGEIPGELFF. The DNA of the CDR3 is TGTGCCAGCAGCTTGTGGGGGGAGATACCCGGGGAGCTGTTTTTT.

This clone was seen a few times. The CDR3 is CASSMLYQLSEKLFF. CDR3 sequence (DNA): TGTGCCAGTAGTATGCTATACCAACTGAGTGAAAAACTGTTTTTT. V usage is TRBV19 and J usage is TRBJ1-4; D unclear. The germline V and J ends were trimmed by 3 bases and 7 bases, with 15 bases remaining between them. The CDR3 contains 15 residues. CDR1 is LNHDA and CDR2 is SQIVND in the germline V gene (reference sequence).

The CDR3 region has the DNA TGTGCCACCACGGGTCTAGCGGGGGGAGAAGAGACCCAGTACTTC. It specifies CATTGLAGGEETQYF. J is TRBJ2-5 and V is TRBV10-3; 11 bases map to TRBD2. J was trimmed by 3 bases and V by 10 bases; bases with no gene match: 10. This CDR3 is 15 amino acids long. Germline assignment: CDR1 ENHRY and CDR2 SYGVKD.

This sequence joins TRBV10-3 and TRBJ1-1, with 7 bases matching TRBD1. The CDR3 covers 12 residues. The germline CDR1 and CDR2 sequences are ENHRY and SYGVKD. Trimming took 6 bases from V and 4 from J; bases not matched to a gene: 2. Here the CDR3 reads CAIRGTVTEAFF. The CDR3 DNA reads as TGTGCCATCAGAGGGACAGTCACTGAAGCTTTCTTT.

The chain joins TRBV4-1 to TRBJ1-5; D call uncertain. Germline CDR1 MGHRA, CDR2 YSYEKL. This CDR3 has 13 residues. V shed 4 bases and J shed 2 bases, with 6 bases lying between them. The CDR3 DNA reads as TGCGCCAGCAGCCCCCGGGGCAATCAGCCCCAGCATTTT. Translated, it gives CASSPRGNQPQHF.

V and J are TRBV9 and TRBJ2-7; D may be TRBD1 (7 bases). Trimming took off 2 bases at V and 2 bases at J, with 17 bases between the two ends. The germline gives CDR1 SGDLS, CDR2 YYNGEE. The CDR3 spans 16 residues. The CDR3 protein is CASSVITGEVAYEQYF. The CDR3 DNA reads TGTGCCAGCAGCGTCATCACAGGGGAGGTGGCCTACGAGCAGTACTTC.

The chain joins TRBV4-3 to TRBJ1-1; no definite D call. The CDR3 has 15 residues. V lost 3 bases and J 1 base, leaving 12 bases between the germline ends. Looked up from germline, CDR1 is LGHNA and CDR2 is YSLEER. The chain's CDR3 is CASSHPTGENTEAFF. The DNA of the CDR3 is TGCGCCAGCAGCCACCCCACCGGGGAGAACACTGAAGCTTTCTTT.

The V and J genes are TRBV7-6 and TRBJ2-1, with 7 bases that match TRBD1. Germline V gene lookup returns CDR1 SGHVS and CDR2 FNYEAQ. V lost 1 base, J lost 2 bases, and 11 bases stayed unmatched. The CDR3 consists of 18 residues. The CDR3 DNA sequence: TGTGCCAGCAGCTTAGAGGTCCCCGGGACAGCTACCTACAATGAGCAGTTCTTC. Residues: CASSLEVPGTATYNEQFF.

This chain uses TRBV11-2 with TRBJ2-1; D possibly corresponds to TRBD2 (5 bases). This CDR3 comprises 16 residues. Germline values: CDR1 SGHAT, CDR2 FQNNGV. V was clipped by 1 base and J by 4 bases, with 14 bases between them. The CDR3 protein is CASSLAPGSYYNEQFF. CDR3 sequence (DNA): TGTGCCAGCAGCTTAGCCCCGGGATCATATTACAATGAGCAGTTCTTC.

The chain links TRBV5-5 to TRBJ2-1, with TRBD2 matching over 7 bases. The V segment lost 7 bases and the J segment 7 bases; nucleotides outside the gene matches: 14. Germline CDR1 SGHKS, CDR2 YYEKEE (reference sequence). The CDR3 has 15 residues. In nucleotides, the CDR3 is TGTGCCAGCGAAATCGGCGGGGGATGGGGGAATGAGCAGTTCTTC. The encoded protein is CASEIGGGWGNEQFF.

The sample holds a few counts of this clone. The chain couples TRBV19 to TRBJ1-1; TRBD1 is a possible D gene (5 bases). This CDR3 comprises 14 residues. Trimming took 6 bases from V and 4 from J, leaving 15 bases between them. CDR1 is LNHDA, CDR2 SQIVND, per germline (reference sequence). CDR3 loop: CASSPSGLSTEAFF. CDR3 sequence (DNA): TGTGCCAGTAGCCCTTCAGGGCTGAGCACTGAAGCTTTCTTT.

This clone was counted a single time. Here the CDR3 reads CASSLREWDDEQYF. The CDR3 bases are TGTGCCAGCAGCTTACGGGAGTGGGATGACGAGCAGTACTTC. The rearrangement joins TRBV7-3 to TRBJ2-7, with D possibly matching TRBD2 (6 bases). CDR3 size: 14 residues. Trimming stripped 2 bases from V and 5 bases from J, with 13 bases between. CDR1 is SGHTA, CDR2 FQGTGA, per germline.

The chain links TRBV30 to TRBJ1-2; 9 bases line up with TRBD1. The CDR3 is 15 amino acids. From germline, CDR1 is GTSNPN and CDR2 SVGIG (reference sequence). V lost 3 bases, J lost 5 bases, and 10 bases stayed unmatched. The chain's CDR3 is CAWSPSGQGLYGYTF. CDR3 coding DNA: TGTGCCTGGAGCCCCTCGGGACAGGGATTATATGGCTACACCTTC.